This section outlines one T cell receptor (beta chain) sequence together with its context. Its antigen is not identified. This record belongs to a study of cytomegalovirus exposure and HLA in healthy donors. Study-level points and caveats: TCR beta sequences numbering 15,000 to 20,000 were associated with HLA alleles at 0.05 false discovery rate in a later analysis. Analysis was performed later, and it showed HLA-associated TCR beta chains to be more clonally expanded than equally common others. Available immune exposure information covered CMV serostatus only. In most subjects, TCR beta sequences reportedly gave accurate predictions of HLA-A and HLA-B alleles.

V was pared by 10 bases and J by 3 bases, with 12 bases of the junction left unmatched. The CDR3 runs to 15 residues. CDR1 is MNHEY and CDR2 is SMNVEV in the germline V gene (reference sequence). The PCR made use of 60 Vbeta and 13 Jbeta primers. Measured with immunoSEQ multiplex PCR; TCRdb has only the in-frame clones, and not every one. The sample has fewer than 250,000 clones; 75% to 85% are singletons. The J gene is TRBJ2-3, the V gene TRBV27; 8 nucleotides line up with TRBD2. The sequenced material came from PBMCs. The receptor was isolated from a girl aged 5-17 years in good health and CMV-seronegative. CDR3 in amino acids: CATTAGGRRTDTQYF. The CDR3 coding sequence is TGTGCCACCACGGCGGGGGGCCGGAGGACAGATACGCAGTATTTT.